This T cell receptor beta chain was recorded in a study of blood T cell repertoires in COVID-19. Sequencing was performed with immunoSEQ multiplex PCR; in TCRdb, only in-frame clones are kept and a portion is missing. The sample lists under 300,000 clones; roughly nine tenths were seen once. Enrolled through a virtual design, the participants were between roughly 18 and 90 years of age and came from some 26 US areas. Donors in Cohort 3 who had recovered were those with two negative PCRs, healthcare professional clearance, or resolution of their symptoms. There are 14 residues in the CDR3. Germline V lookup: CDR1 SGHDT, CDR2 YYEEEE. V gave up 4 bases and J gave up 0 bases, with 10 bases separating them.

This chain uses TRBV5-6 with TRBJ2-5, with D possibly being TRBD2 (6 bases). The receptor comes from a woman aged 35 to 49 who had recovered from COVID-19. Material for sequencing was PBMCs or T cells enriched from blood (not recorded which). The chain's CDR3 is CASSRRGYQETQYF. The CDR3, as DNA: TGTGCCAGCAGCCGTCGGGGGTACCAAGAGACCCAGTACTTC.